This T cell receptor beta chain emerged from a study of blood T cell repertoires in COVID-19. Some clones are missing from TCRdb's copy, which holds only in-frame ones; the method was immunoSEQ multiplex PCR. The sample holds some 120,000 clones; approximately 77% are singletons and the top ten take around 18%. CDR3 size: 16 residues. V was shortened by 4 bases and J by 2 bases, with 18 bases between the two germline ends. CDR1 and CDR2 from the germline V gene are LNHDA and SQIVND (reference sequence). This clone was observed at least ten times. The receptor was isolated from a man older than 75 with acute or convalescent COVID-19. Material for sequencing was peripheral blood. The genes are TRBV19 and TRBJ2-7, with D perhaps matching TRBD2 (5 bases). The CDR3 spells CASSTQPRTEAYEQYF. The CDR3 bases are TGTGCCAGTAGTACTCAGCCCAGGACGGAGGCCTACGAGCAGTACTTC.